This T cell receptor (beta chain) is drawn from a study of blood T cells in healthy people across ages (dated by TCRdb to about 2015). Regarding the research as a whole: Template switching captured roughly one uniquely barcoded TCR beta cDNA molecule per two T cells in model experiments. The donors were split into four age groups: young (average 16 years), middle-aged (around 40), aged (around 67) and long-lived (about 74). Using deep sequencing normalized with unique cDNA molecular identifiers, the study measured how TCR beta repertoire diversity changes with age. Two additional independent replicas of 1 million unique cDNA reads from the same blood draw were analyzed for two donors (one aged 18 to 30 and one aged 80 or older). To avoid experimental bias, donors of different ages were spread randomly across the sequencing lanes.

Broader findings and caveats from the paper: The CMV infection status of donors was not known, potentially confounding age-related changes in expanded clonotypes. Compared with the aged group, the long-lived group had more naive CD4+ T cells, fewer expanded clones and increased TCR diversity, suggesting age selection. Estimates of total diversity based on one million sequenced T cells were regarded as lower bounds and as underestimates. There was a strong correlation between observed TCR beta diversity and the percentage of naive T cells measured by flow cytometry. Observed TCR beta diversity per million T cells fell roughly linearly with age, and a significant reduction was already apparent by age about 36. Bulk unsorted PBMC profiling prevented conclusive comparison of naive and antigen-experienced compartments.

Library preparation employed 5' RACE. Sequencing instrument: Illumina HiSeq 2500. The second PCR ran for roughly 7 to 11 cycles and used a J-beta primer mix along with a sample-barcoded 5' primer. A unique molecular identifier was introduced onto each TCR beta cDNA molecule by a template-switch 5' adaptor carrying 12 random nucleotides. Each sample yielded at least 3 million CDR3-containing paired-end reads. First-strand cDNA synthesis was performed from all RNA using the Mint cDNA synthesis kit, with priming by a TRBC-specific oligonucleotide. All cDNA was treated with uracil-DNA glycosylase and then went through a first 18-cycle PCR with the universal primers M1SS and BC2_uni_R. In the original analysis: For normalization, 1 million high-quality reads, each with a distinct molecular identifier, were randomly selected from each sample. Instead of being binned into consensus sequences, reads with shared molecular identifiers were discarded. MiTCR, with a Q25 quality threshold and the strictest error-elimination algorithm, was used for CDR3 identification, clonotype clustering and error correction. A nonparametric unseen species model with Euler transformation was used to estimate lower-bound total TCR beta diversity. The public reads were quality trimmed at Q25 with fastp and then assembled into clones with MiXCR by TCRdb, keeping productive beta chains. Rows with a matching CDR3 protein are joined into one entry that keeps the most common DNA and genes. None of the V and J calls come from the authors' own analysis; TCRdb made them. This sample gives around 900,000 distinct CDR3 sequences in total; 45% to 60% of them show up just once. Over 20% of the sample goes to the ten largest clones.

The donors were 40 or so Caucasian individuals from Russia, aged about 6 to 100 years, who were systemically healthy. Roughly 10 milliliters of peripheral blood were collected from each donor into EDTA-treated Vacutainer tubes. Ficoll-Paque density-gradient centrifugation was used to isolate PBMCs, with at least 7 million per sample. Trizol reagent was used to extract total RNA from the PBMCs, yielding at least 6 micrograms per sample. Naive CD45RAhigh/CD27high T cell percentages were measured by flow cytometry on a PBMC aliquot from every donor. The germline V gene gives CDR1 as KGHSH and CDR2 as LQKENI. The V end loses 4 bases and the J end loses 7 bases, and a stretch of 17 bases separates them. Including cysteine and phenylalanine, the CDR3 has 15 amino acids. The CDR3 DNA has 45 bases and is translated from base 1. In regard to this clonotype: Its antigen is unknown. The input lacks base qualities; no much larger clone sits a single base away.

Sequencing was performed on blood. The clonotype was recovered from a woman aged 60-70 years in good health. The chain joins TRBV18 to TRBJ1-5, and the D gene may be TRBD1, 5 bases matching. The DNA sequence is given as TGTGCCAGCTCACTTATGGGCCAAAGGGGACAGCCCCAGCATTTT. Its translation is CASSLMGQRGQPQHF. With all but the CDR3 taken from the reference TRBV18 and TRBJ1-5 genes, the full variable domain is: NAGVMQNPRHLVRRRGQEARLRCSPMKGHSHVYWYRQLPEEGLKFMVYLQKENIIDESGMPKERFSAEFPKEGPSILRIQQVVRGDSAAYFCASSLMGQRGQPQHFGDGTRLSIL.